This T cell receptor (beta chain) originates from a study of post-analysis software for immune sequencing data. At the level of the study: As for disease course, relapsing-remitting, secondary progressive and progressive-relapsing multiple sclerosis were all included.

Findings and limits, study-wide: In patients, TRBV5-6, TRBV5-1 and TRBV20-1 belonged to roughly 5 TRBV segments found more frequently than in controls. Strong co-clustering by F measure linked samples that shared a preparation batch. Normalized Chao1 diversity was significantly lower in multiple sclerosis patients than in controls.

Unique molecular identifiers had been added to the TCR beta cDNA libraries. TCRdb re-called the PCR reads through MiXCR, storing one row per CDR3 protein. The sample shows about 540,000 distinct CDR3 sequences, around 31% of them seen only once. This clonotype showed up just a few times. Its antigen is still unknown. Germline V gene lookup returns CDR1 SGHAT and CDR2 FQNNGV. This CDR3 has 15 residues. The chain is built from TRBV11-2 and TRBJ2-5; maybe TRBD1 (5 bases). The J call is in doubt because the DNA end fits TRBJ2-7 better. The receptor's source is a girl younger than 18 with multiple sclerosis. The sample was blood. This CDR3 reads CASSLVGQGTYEQYF. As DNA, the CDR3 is TGTGCCAGCAGCTTAGTAGGTCAGGGAACCTACGAGCAGTACTTC.